The rows below give T cell receptor beta chains drawn from one sample of a study of tumor and adjacent non-tumor tissue in lung cancer. TCRdb called the multiplex PCR reads again in MiXCR, with one record for every CDR3 protein. The sample has around 200,000 distinct CDR3 sequences, roughly 70% seen once; the top ten hold about 25%. The sequenced material came from lung tumor tissue. The receptors here all came from a man between 60 and 75 years old with non-small cell lung cancer. Both conserved end residues are part of each CDR3. The order of the fields is D gene, clone size, V gene, J gene, CDR3 protein, CDR3 DNA. A D gene is named only where the DNA matches it firmly. Size tells how often a clone was seen (once, few, many) or the class of an expanded clone, and some rows leave it out.

-	-	TRBV29-1	TRBJ1-4	CNVLYRVDGEKLLF	TGCAACGTTTTATACAGGGTAGATGGTGAAAAACTGCTTTTT
-	-	TRBV11-2	TRBJ1-1	CASSFQTGSTVAFF	TGTGCCAGCAGCTTCCAAACAGGGAGTACTGTAGCTTTCTTT
-	-	TRBV4-2	TRBJ2-4	CASSQRIGGDIQYF	TGTGCCAGCAGCCAAAGGATTGGCGGGGACATTCAGTACTTC
-	-	TRBV11-3	TRBJ2-7	CASSLPLAEQYF	TGTGCCAGCAGCTTACCCCTTGCGGAGCAATACTTC
TRBD2	-	TRBV20-1	TRBJ2-1	CSATLGAGEYNERFF	TGCAGTGCCACCCTGGGAGCGGGAGAGTACAATGAGCGGTTCTTC
-	many	TRBV4-3	TRBJ1-4	CASSQGIYRNEKLFF	TGCGCCAGCAGCCAAGGTATATACAGGAACGAAAAACTGTTTTTT
-	-	TRBV6-1	TRBJ2-7	CASSEEDWYEQYF	TGTGCCAGCAGTGAAGAGGACTGGTACGAGCAGTACTTC
-	-	TRBV5-6	TRBJ2-1	CVSSQDWGEVYNEQFF	TGTGTCAGCAGTCAGGACTGGGGGGAAGTCTACAATGAGCAGTTCTTC
-	-	TRBV7-9	TRBJ1-4	CASSLGGGVEEKLFF	TGTGCCAGCAGTTTAGGAGGAGGGGTAGAAGAAAAACTGTTTTTT
-	-	TRBV11-3	TRBJ1-1	CASILDRLSTEAFF	TGTGCCAGCATCTTGGACCGTCTGAGTACTGAAGCTTTCTTT
-	many	TRBV6-5	TRBJ2-3	CASSLTASTDTQYF	TGTGCCAGCAGTCTGACGGCTAGCACAGATACGCAGTATTTT
-	-	TRBV11-3	TRBJ2-3	CASSLVGVGVIDTQYF	TGCGCCAGCAGCTTAGTTGGCGTGGGGGTGATAGATACGCAGTATTTT
-	-	TRBV11-1	TRBJ2-7	CVSSFRIYEDEQYF	TGTGTCAGCAGCTTTAGAATCTACGAGGATGAGCAGTACTTC
-	-	TRBV11-3	TRBJ2-7	CVSSWVGSEQYF	TGTGTAAGCAGCTGGGTAGGGAGCGAGCAGTACTTC
-	-	TRBV20-1	TRBJ1-5	CSPSDRTTNSNQPHHF	TGCAGTCCTAGTGACAGAACCACGAATAGCAATCAGCCCCACCATTTT
-	-	TRBV11-3	TRBJ1-1	CASSSRNTEAFF	TGTGCCAGCAGCTCAAGGAATACTGAAGCTTTCTTT
-	-	TRBV4-1	TRBJ2-6	CASSHDQGISEANVLTF	TGCGCCAGCAGCCATGATCAGGGTATCTCTGAGGCCAACGTCCTGACTTTC
-	few	TRBV5-6	TRBJ2-7	CASSLTGPYEQYF	TGTGCCAGCAGCTTAACGGGCCCCTACGAGCAGTACTTC
TRBD2	few	TRBV13	TRBJ2-2	CASSSAGGYTGELFF	TGTGCCAGCAGCTCCGCGGGGGGCTACACCGGGGAGCTGTTTTTT
-	-	TRBV7-9	TRBJ2-1	CASSILSSVTYNEQFF	TGTGCCAGCAGCATTCTATCGTCCGTGACCTACAATGAGCAGTTCTTC
-	many	TRBV30	TRBJ1-2	CAWSVRGNYGYTF	TGTGCCTGGAGTGTAAGAGGGAACTATGGCTACACCTTC
TRBD1	-	TRBV29-1	TRBJ1-2	CSAGRDREARRYIF	TGCAGCGCAGGTCGGGACAGGGAGGCTCGGCGCTACATCTTC
-	few	TRBV30	TRBJ2-4	CACRIPGPGKNIQYF	TGTGCCTGTAGGATACCGGGCCCCGGGAAAAACATTCAGTACTTC
-	many	TRBV6-6	TRBJ1-1	CASITGGTEAFF	TGTGCCAGCATCACTGGGGGGACTGAAGCTTTCTTT
-	many	TRBV12-3/TRBV12-4	TRBJ2-7	CASLGPYEQYF	TGTGCCAGCCTCGGGCCCTACGAGCAGTACTTC
-	-	TRBV20-1	TRBJ1-5	CSASLGGNSNQPEHF	TGCAGTGCTAGTTTGGGCGGGAATAGCAATCAGCCCGAGCATTTT
-	-	TRBV6-5	TRBJ1-2	CASSYMGGNTYGYTF	TGTGCCAGCAGTTACATGGGGGGAAACACCTATGGCTACACCTTC
-	-	TRBV6-9	TRBJ1-3	CASSSQRSGNTIYF	TGTGCCAGCAGTTCACAACGGTCTGGAAACACCATATATTTT
-	-	TRBV11-2	TRBJ2-1	CASSSAPYNEQLF	TGTGCCAGCAGCTCTGCACCTTACAATGAGCAGCTCTTC
TRBD2	-	TRBV20-1	TRBJ2-2	CSASISGATGELFF	TGCAGTGCTAGTATTAGCGGGGCCACCGGGGAGCTGTTTTTT
-	-	TRBV12-3/TRBV12-4	TRBJ1-2	CASRGDSWYGYTF	TGTGCCAGCAGGGGGGACTCCTGGTATGGCTACACCTTC
TRBD2	-	TRBV4-1	TRBJ2-5	CASNYTSGGAQTQYF	TGCGCCAGCAACTACACTAGCGGGGGGGCCCAGACCCAGTACTTC
TRBD2	many	TRBV4-1	TRBJ2-2	CASTGLAETGELFF	TGCGCCAGCACGGGACTAGCGGAAACCGGGGAGCTGTTTTTT
TRBD2	few	TRBV29-1	TRBJ2-3	CSVRKRGGADTQYF	TGCAGCGTTCGTAAGCGGGGAGGGGCAGATACGCAGTATTTT
-	-	TRBV5-6	TRBJ1-2	CASSLLHGSRNYGYTF	TGTGCCAGCAGCTTGTTACATGGTTCCAGGAACTATGGCTACACCTTC
-	-	TRBV11-3	TRBJ1-1	CASSRLGAGETFF	TGTGCGAGCAGCCGGTTGGGGGCAGGTGAAACTTTCTTT
-	many	TRBV4-3	TRBJ2-2	CASSHKPGRGGTGELFF	TGCGCCAGCAGCCACAAACCGGGACGAGGAGGTACCGGGGAGCTGTTTTTT
-	many	TRBV20-1	TRBJ2-6	CSAMDLYGANVLTF	TGCAGTGCTATGGACCTCTACGGGGCCAACGTCCTGACTTTC
-	-	TRBV12-5	TRBJ2-3	CASGLVAGDTQYF	TGTGCTAGTGGTCTCGTCGCGGGGGATACGCAGTATTTT
-	-	TRBV20-1	TRBJ2-7	CSAPLFGTPSNKQYF	TGCAGTGCCCCCTTATTCGGGACACCGTCGAACAAGCAGTACTTC
-	-	TRBV12-5	TRBJ2-1	CASGIVTSYDEEFF	TGTGCTAGTGGTATCGTGACATCCTACGATGAGGAGTTCTTC
-	once	TRBV12-1	TRBJ1-5	CASSRKFPSWSNQPQHF	TGTGCCAGCAGCAGAAAATTCCCCAGTTGGAGCAATCAGCCCCAGCATTTT